This T cell receptor beta chain was recorded in a study of T cell responses to AZD1222 COVID-19 vaccine. On the study more broadly: It was second doses at about 4 or about 12 weeks that were pooled.

General study points: Clonal diversity was possibly underestimated; the donors were predominantly white British and more often female. CD4 TCRs linked to vaccination spanned spike, dominating at 160-218 and 743-854. Reports say nearly half of spike-specific TCRs go after unmutated variant regions.

Concerning this clone: Antigen unknown.

TCRdb's table, derived via immunoSEQ multiplex PCR, lists solely in-frame clones and lacks some. The table records more than 100,000 clones, just over 85% of them present only once. Specimen: peripheral blood, collected on day 0 of AZD1222 vaccination. The receptor was derived from an adult in good health.

For the CDR3, the DNA is TGTGCCAGCAGTTTATTCACGCGCGGGGGTAGTCATGAGACCCAGTACTTC. Protein: CASSLFTRGGSHETQYF. This sequence joins TRBV28 and TRBJ2-5, with 7 bases that match TRBD2. Germline CDR1 reads MDHEN; CDR2 reads SYDVKM. The CDR3 consists of 17 residues. The ends lost 1 base at V and 5 bases at J; junction bases unmatched: 13.